These 8 T cell receptor beta chains share one sample of origin, sequenced in a study of blood T cell repertoires in COVID-19. The table came from immunoSEQ multiplex PCR; TCRdb's copy has only in-frame clones and leaves some out. Here the sample spans 150,000 to 250,000 clones, about 80% being singletons. The sample was PBMCs or T cells enriched from blood (not recorded which). The source of these receptors is a man aged 40-50 years who had recovered from COVID-19.

The rearrangement joins TRBV4-1 to TRBJ2-2; a possible D gene is TRBD1 (6 bases). V was cut by 0 bases and J by 5 bases, with 16 bases left in between. The CDR3 spans 17 residues. Germline V gives CDR1 MGHRA, CDR2 YSYEKL. The CDR3 here is CASSQEGEQGRTGELFF. The CDR3 bases are TGCGCCAGCAGCCAAGAAGGAGAACAGGGCCGAACCGGGGAGCTGTTTTTT.

The genes are TRBV19 and TRBJ1-2; D is possibly TRBD1 (6 bases). Trimming cost V 5 bases and J 4 bases, with 17 bases left between them. Germline loops: CDR1 LNHDA, CDR2 SQIVND (reference sequence). This CDR3 region has 15 residues. CDR3 sequence (DNA): TGTGCCAGTAGTCCAGTACAGGGTCCGGGCTATGGCTACACCTTC. This encodes CASSPVQGPGYGYTF. Full variable domain (remainder filled in from reference TRBV19 and TRBJ1-2): DGGITQSPKYLFRKEGQNVTLSCEQNLNHDAMYWYRQDPGQGLRLIYYSQIVNDFQKGDIAEGYSVSREKKESFPLTVTSAQKNPTAFYLCASSPVQGPGYGYTFGSGTRLTVV.

This chain uses TRBV7-6 with TRBJ1-1, with D hard to call. This CDR3 is 15 amino acids long. CDR1 and CDR2 (germline): SGHVS, FNYEAQ. V shed 2 bases and J shed 0 bases, with 10 bases lying between them. The CDR3 region is CASSLSDTVNTEAFF. As DNA, the CDR3 is TGTGCCAGCAGCTTATCAGACACCGTGAACACTGAAGCTTTCTTT.

V is TRBV10-3 and J is TRBJ1-5; D gene unclear. The CDR3 has 12 amino acids. The germline V gene encodes CDR1 ENHRY and CDR2 SYGVKD. V was shortened by 2 bases and J by 8 bases, with 7 bases between the two germline ends. This CDR3 reads CAISEEREPQHF. DNA for the CDR3: TGTGCCATCAGTGAGGAGAGAGAGCCCCAGCATTTT.

The chain recombines TRBV10-3 with TRBJ2-7; D unresolved. Trimming stripped 0 bases from V and 0 bases from J, with 12 bases between. The length of the CDR3 is 16 residues. The germline V gene encodes CDR1 ENHRY and CDR2 SYGVKD. As DNA, the CDR3 is TGTGCCATCAGTGAGTCTGAGAGGATAGTCTCCTACGAGCAGTACTTC. Protein sequence: CAISESERIVSYEQYF.

This chain uses TRBV5-1 with TRBJ1-1; the match to TRBD1 covers 7 bases. CDR1 is SGHRS, CDR2 YFSETQ, per germline. CDR3 length: 14 residues. V shed 4 bases, J shed 3 bases, and the junction held 6 bases outside the gene matches. The CDR3 loop reads CASSSQGGDTEAFF. The CDR3 region has the DNA TGCGCCAGCAGCAGCCAAGGGGGCGACACTGAAGCTTTCTTT.

This clone was counted only a few times. The CDR3 coding sequence is TGCGCCAGCAGTAGACAGGGGTTCTACGAGCAGTACTTC. Amino acid sequence: CASSRQGFYEQYF. This sequence joins TRBV10-1 and TRBJ2-7; 8 nucleotides agree with TRBD1. From germline, CDR1 is WNHNN and CDR2 SYGVQD (reference sequence). V lost 5 bases and J lost 3; bases outside the gene matches: 3. This CDR3 has 13 amino acids.

V usage is TRBV6-5 and J usage is TRBJ1-1, with 7 positions matching TRBD1. CDR3 size: 14 residues. Germline V lookup: CDR1 MNHEY, CDR2 SVGAGI. Trimming cost V 5 bases and J 0 bases; bases outside gene matches: 3. The chain's CDR3 is CASSLQGMNTEAFF. The CDR3 DNA sequence: TGTGCCAGCAGTCTACAGGGGATGAACACTGAAGCTTTCTTT.